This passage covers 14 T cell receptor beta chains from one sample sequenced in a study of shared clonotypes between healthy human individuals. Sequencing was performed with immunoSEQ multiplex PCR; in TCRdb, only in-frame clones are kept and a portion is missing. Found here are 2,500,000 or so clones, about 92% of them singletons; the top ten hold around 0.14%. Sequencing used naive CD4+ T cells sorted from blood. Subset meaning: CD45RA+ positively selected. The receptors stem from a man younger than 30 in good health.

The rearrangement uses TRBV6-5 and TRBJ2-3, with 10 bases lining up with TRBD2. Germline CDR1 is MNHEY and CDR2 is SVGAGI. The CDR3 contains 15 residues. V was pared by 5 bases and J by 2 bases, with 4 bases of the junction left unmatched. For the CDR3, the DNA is TGTGCCAGCAGTAGGCTAGCGGGGGCCACAGATACGCAGTATTTT. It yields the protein CASSRLAGATDTQYF.

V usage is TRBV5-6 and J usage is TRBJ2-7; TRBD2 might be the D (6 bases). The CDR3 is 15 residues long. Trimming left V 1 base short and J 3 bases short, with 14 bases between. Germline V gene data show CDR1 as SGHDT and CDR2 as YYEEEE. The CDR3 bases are TGTGCCAGCAGCTTGTGGGGACTCGGTCGCTACGAGCAGTACTTC. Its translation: CASSLWGLGRYEQYF.

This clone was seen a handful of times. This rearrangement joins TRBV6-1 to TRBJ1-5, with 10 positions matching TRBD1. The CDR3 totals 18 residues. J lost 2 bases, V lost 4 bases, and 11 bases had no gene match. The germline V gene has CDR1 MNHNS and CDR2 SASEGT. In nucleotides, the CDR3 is TGTGCCAGCAGTGCGGGACAGGGGCCGTCTTTGGGCAATCAGCCCCAGCATTTT. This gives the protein CASSAGQGPSLGNQPQHF.

The CDR3 loop is CASKGPGANVLTF. The CDR3 DNA sequence: TGTGCCAGCAAAGGTCCTGGGGCCAACGTCCTGACTTTC. The rearrangement links TRBV9 to TRBJ2-6; no definite D call. This CDR3 comprises 13 residues. CDR1 is SGDLS and CDR2 is YYNGEE in the germline V gene. V lost 6 bases to trimming and J lost 2 bases, with 6 bases between them.

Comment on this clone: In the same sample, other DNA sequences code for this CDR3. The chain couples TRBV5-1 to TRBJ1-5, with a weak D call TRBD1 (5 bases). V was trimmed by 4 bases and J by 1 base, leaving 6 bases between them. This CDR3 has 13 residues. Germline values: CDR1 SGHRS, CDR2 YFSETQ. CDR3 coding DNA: TGCGCCAGCAGCCGGGACAGCAATCAGCCCCAGCATTTT. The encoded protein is CASSRDSNQPQHF.

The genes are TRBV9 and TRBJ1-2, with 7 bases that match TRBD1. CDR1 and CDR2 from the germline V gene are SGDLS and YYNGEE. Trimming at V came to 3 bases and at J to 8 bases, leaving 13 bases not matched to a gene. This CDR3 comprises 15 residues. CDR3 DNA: TGTGCCAGCAGCGGAAGGGGACAGCAGGGGGGAGGCTACACCTTC. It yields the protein CASSGRGQQGGGYTF.

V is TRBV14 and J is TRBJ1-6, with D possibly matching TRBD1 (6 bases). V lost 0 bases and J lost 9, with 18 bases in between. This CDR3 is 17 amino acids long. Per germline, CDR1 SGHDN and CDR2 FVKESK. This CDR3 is CASSQEGRGRKSSPLHF. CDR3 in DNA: TGTGCCAGCAGCCAAGAAGGTCGGGGGCGTAAAAGTTCACCCCTCCACTTT.

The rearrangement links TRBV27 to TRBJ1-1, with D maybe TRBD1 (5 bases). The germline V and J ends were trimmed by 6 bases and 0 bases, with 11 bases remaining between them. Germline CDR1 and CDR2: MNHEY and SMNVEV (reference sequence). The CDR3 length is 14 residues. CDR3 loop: CASRAGGMNTEAFF. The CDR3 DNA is TGTGCCAGCAGAGCGGGGGGTATGAACACTGAAGCTTTCTTT.

CDR3 residues: CASRRGTGLNQPQHF. The DNA for the CDR3 is TGTGCCAGCCGGAGAGGGACAGGGCTAAATCAGCCCCAGCATTTT. The rearrangement uses TRBV28 and TRBJ1-5; 9 positions agree with TRBD1. Germline CDR1 reads MDHEN; CDR2 reads SYDVKM. V was pared by 8 bases and J by 4 bases, with 9 bases of the junction left unmatched. This CDR3 is built from 15 residues.

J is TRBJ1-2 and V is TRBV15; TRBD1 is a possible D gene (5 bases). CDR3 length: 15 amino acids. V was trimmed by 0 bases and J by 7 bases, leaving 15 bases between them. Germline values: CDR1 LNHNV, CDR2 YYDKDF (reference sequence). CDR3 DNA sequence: TGTGCCACCAGCAGAGATATTAGTGGGACCGGTGGCTACACCTTC. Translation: CATSRDISGTGGYTF.

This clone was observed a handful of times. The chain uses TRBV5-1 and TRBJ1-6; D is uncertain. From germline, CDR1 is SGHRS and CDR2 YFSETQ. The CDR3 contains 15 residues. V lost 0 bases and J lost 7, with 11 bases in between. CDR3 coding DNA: TGCGCCAGCAGCTTGGATTCAGTTCAAAATTCACCCCTCCACTTT. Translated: CASSLDSVQNSPLHF. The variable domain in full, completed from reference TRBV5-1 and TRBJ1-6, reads KAGVTQTPRYLIKTRGQQVTLSCSPISGHRSVSWYQQTPGQGLQFLFEYFSETQRNKGNFPGRFSGRQFSNSRSEMNVSTLELGDSALYLCASSLDSVQNSPLHFGNGTRLTVT.

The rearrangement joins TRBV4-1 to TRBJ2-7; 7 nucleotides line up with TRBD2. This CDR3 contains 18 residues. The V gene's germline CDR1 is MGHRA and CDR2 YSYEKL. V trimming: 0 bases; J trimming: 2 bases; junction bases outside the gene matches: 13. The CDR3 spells CASSQDLSGAMSPYEQYF. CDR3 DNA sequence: TGCGCCAGCAGCCAAGACTTAAGCGGGGCAATGTCCCCCTACGAGCAGTACTTC.

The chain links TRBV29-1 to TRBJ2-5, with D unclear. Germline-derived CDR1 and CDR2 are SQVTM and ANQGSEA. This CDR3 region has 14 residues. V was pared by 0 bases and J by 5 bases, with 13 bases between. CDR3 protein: CSVEDLNSAETQYF. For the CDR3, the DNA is TGCAGCGTTGAAGATTTAAACAGTGCGGAGACCCAGTACTTC.

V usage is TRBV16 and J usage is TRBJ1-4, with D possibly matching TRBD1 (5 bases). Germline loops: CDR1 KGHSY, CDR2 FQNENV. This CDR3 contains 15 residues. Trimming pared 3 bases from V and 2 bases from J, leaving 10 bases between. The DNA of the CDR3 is TGTGCCAGCAGCCAGACGACAGTGACTAATGAAAAACTGTTTTTT. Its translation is CASSQTTVTNEKLFF.